The 20 T cell receptor beta chains listed next were all sequenced from one sample in a study of blood T cell repertoires in COVID-19. Produced via immunoSEQ multiplex PCR; TCRdb's table is partial and in-frame only. Of 250,000 or so clones in the sample, about 88% were seen once. What was sequenced was peripheral blood. The receptors were sampled from a woman in her thirties or forties who had recovered from COVID-19.

CDR3 sequence reads: CASSLADRANGYTF. The CDR3 DNA reads as TGTGCCAGCAGCTTGGCAGACAGGGCAAATGGCTACACCTTC. The J gene is TRBJ1-2, the V gene TRBV5-8, with 7 bases lining up with TRBD1. The V segment lost 0 bases and the J segment 6 bases; nucleotides outside the gene matches: 5. The CDR3 totals 14 residues. Looked up from germline, CDR1 is SGHTS and CDR2 is YDEGEE. Full variable domain (missing parts from reference TRBV5-8 and TRBJ1-2): EAGVTQSPTHLIKTRGQQATLRCSPISGHTSVYWYQQALGLGLQFLLWYDEGEERNRGNFPPRFSGRQFPNYSSELNVNALELEDSALYLCASSLADRANGYTFGSGTRLTVV.

The chain couples TRBV5-1 to TRBJ1-6, with D tentatively TRBD1 (5 bases). Germline CDR1 SGHRS, CDR2 YFSETQ. This CDR3 region has 15 residues. V lost 0 bases to trimming and J lost 6 bases, with 10 bases between them. The CDR3 DNA follows: TGCGCCAGCAGCTTGGGCGGGGGGGGTAATTCACCCCTCCACTTT. Translation gives CASSLGGGGNSPLHF.

The CDR3 sequence: CSVGTGISTDTQYF. The CDR3, as DNA: TGCAGCGTTGGAACAGGGATTAGCACAGATACGCAGTATTTT. V usage is TRBV29-1 and J usage is TRBJ2-3, with D possibly being TRBD1 (6 bases). Germline lookup yields CDR1 SQVTM and CDR2 ANQGSEA. The CDR3 consists of 14 residues. V lost 4 bases to trimming and J lost 0 bases, with 11 bases between them.

V usage is TRBV10-3 and J usage is TRBJ1-2; TRBD1 is a possible D gene (6 bases). Germline V gives CDR1 ENHRY, CDR2 SYGVKD. With 10 bases removed from V and 7 bases from J, the gap between germline ends came to 16 bases. This CDR3 comprises 12 residues. DNA of the CDR3: TGTGCCACCTACCCAGGGGCCGGTGGCTACACCTTC. Translating gives CATYPGAGGYTF.

The chain has TRBV7-5 and TRBJ2-7; whether TRBD1, the table's D call, matches the DNA was not checked. TRBV7-5 counts as a pseudogene. This CDR3 comprises 16 residues. Written as DNA, the CDR3 is TGTGTCAGAAGCTTAGGCGGACAGGAAAGCTCCTACGAGCAGTACTTC. Its translation: CVRSLGGQESSYEQYF.

This rearrangement joins TRBV2 to TRBJ2-3, with 12 bases lining up with TRBD2. V shed 11 bases and J 4 bases; nucleotides not matched to a gene: 10. Germline loops: CDR1 SNHLY, CDR2 FYNNEI. The CDR3 runs 15 residues. The CDR3, as DNA: TGTGCCGGAACAAGGACTAGCGGGACCCCAGATACGCAGTATTTT. This sequence encodes CAGTRTSGTPDTQYF. Supplemented by reference TRBV2 and TRBJ2-3, the full variable domain reads EPEVTQTPSHQVTQMGQEVILRCVPISNHLYFYWYRQILGQKVEFLVSFYNNEISEKSEIFDDQFSVERPDGSNFTLKIRSTKLEDSAMYFCAGTRTSGTPDTQYFGPGTRLTVL.

The V and J genes are TRBV7-6 and TRBJ2-1, with a tentative D call TRBD2 (7 bases). Germline CDR1 SGHVS, CDR2 FNYEAQ. CDR3 size: 16 residues. Trimming cost V 6 bases and J 9 bases, with 24 bases left between them. The CDR3 DNA sequence: TGTGCCAGCAGGCCCGGTCCCATCGGGGGGCCCGGTGAGCAGTTCTTC. It yields the protein CASRPGPIGGPGEQFF.

This clone was observed once. The rearrangement uses TRBV28 and TRBJ1-5; a possible D gene is TRBD1 (6 bases). Per germline, CDR1 MDHEN and CDR2 SYDVKM. V was trimmed by 3 bases and J by 5 bases, leaving 8 bases between them. This CDR3 region has 13 residues. The CDR3 DNA reads as TGTGCCAGCAGTTTTAAGGGGGATCAGCCCCAGCATTTT. Translation gives CASSFKGDQPQHF.

The chain carries TRBV11-2 and TRBJ2-5, with a possible D match to TRBD2 (5 bases). CDR1 is SGHAT and CDR2 is FQNNGV in the germline V gene. The CDR3 has 15 amino acids. V gave up 5 bases and J gave up 5 bases, with 18 bases separating them. The CDR3 region has the DNA TGTGCCAGCAGCCCCCCCGTCACGGGGTTCGAGACCCAGTACTTC. It codes for CASSPPVTGFETQYF.

The rearrangement uses TRBV19 and TRBJ1-2; D is uncertain. This CDR3 has 14 residues. CDR1 LNHDA and CDR2 SQIVND come from the germline V gene (reference sequence). Trimming took off 8 bases at V and 4 bases at J, with 17 bases between the two ends. For the CDR3, the DNA is TGTGCCAGTCGATACACGGGGAAAGGCTATGGCTACACCTTC. Translating it yields CASRYTGKGYGYTF.

The genes are TRBV9 and TRBJ2-7, with D possibly being TRBD2 (5 bases). The CDR3 has 15 amino acids. Germline CDR1 reads SGDLS; CDR2 reads YYNGEE. V lost 3 bases and J lost 4, with 17 bases in between. CDR3 in amino acids: CASSGGSLDSYEQYF. CDR3 nucleotides: TGTGCCAGCAGCGGAGGGTCTCTGGACTCTTACGAGCAGTACTTC.

This chain connects TRBV9 to TRBJ1-3; maybe TRBD1 (6 bases). V lost 3 bases, J lost 2 bases, and 15 bases lay in between. CDR1 SGDLS and CDR2 YYNGEE come from the germline V gene. The CDR3 is 16 amino acids. In DNA form, the CDR3 reads TGTGCCAGCAGCGCTGACCCCAGGGGAGCTGGAAACACCATATATTTT. Protein: CASSADPRGAGNTIYF.

The chain joins TRBV11-2 to TRBJ2-2, with 8 bases fitting TRBD2. Germline V gene data show CDR1 as SGHAT and CDR2 as FQNNGV. J was trimmed by 4 bases and V by 5 bases; bases with no gene match: 9. There are 16 residues in the CDR3. The CDR3 here is CASSPRTSPGTGELFF. CDR3 nucleotide sequence: TGTGCCAGCAGCCCTCGGACTAGCCCGGGCACCGGGGAGCTGTTTTTT.

The chain employs TRBV2 and TRBJ2-3, with a weak D call TRBD2 (5 bases). The CDR3 is made up of 12 amino acids. Per the germline V gene, CDR1 is SNHLY and CDR2 is FYNNEI. The V end lost 8 bases, the J end lost 4 bases, and 10 bases lay between the germline ends. CDR3 sequence (DNA): TGTGCCAGCCTCGAGGGCCCAGATACGCAGTATTTT. It yields the protein CASLEGPDTQYF.

The chain couples TRBV11-2 to TRBJ2-7; 13 positions agree with TRBD2. The CDR3 consists of 16 residues. Germline loops: CDR1 SGHAT, CDR2 FQNNGV. V shed 3 bases, J shed 2 bases, and the junction held 4 bases outside the gene matches. The CDR3 protein is CASSLEGTSGTYEQYV. CDR3 sequence (DNA): TGTGCCAGCAGCTTGGAGGGGACTAGCGGGACCTACGAGCAGTACGTC.

This clone was seen only a few times. Other DNA sequences within the sample encode an identical CDR3. The chain links TRBV5-4 to TRBJ1-3; D is undetermined. CDR1 and CDR2 (germline): SGHNT, YYREEE (reference sequence). V lost 0 bases and J lost 3, with 4 bases in between. The CDR3 has 13 residues. CDR3 amino acids: CASSLAGGNTIYF. For the CDR3, the DNA is TGTGCCAGCAGCTTGGCAGGTGGAAACACCATATATTTT.

The genes are TRBV7-8 and TRBJ2-5; D is unclear. In germline, CDR1 is SGHVS, CDR2 FQNEAQ. The CDR3 has 11 amino acids. Trimming removed 5 bases at V and 5 bases at J, with 6 bases between. The DNA of the CDR3 is TGTGCCAGCAGCCAGCGCGAGACCCAGTACTTC. Protein product: CASSQRETQYF. Variable domain in full (rest from reference TRBV7-8 and TRBJ2-5): GAGVSQSPRYKVAKRGQDVALRCDPISGHVSLFWYQQALGQGPEFLTYFQNEAQLDKSGLPSDRFFAERPEGSVSTLKIQRTQQEDSAVYLCASSQRETQYFGPGTRLLVL.

The V gene is TRBV4-1, the J gene TRBJ1-1, with 7 bases matching TRBD1. CDR3 length: 15 residues. V shed 0 bases and J 6 bases; nucleotides not matched to a gene: 7. CDR1 and CDR2 from the germline V gene are MGHRA and YSYEKL. The CDR3 protein is CASSQDEDRLAEAFF. The CDR3 DNA sequence: TGCGCCAGCAGCCAAGACGAGGACAGGTTGGCTGAAGCTTTCTTT.

The chain is built from TRBV28 and TRBJ1-1, with TRBD1 matching over 9 bases. The CDR3 totals 13 residues. Trimming removed 5 bases from V and 11 bases from J; junction bases left unmatched: 9. The germline V gene encodes CDR1 MDHEN and CDR2 SYDVKM. The CDR3 loop is CASSLGTGKGAFF. The CDR3, as DNA: TGTGCCAGCAGTCTGGGGACAGGGAAGGGTGCTTTCTTT.

This clone was picked up one time. The V and J genes are TRBV7-2 and TRBJ1-6; the match to TRBD1 covers 9 bases. CDR1 is SGHTA, CDR2 FQGNSA, per germline. The CDR3 sequence is 14 residues long. J gave up 13 bases and V 6 bases, and 10 bases lay outside the gene matches. CDR3 sequence: CASSTGGGVVPLHF. CDR3 in DNA: TGTGCCAGCAGTACAGGGGGCGGAGTGGTGCCCCTCCACTTT.